One TCR beta chain is described in this entry. Source study methods: Amplification from reference gene primers served as the basis for estimated nucleated cell counts. The table came from immunoSEQ multiplex PCR; TCRdb's copy has only in-frame clones and leaves some out. V and J calls and clone size are as listed in that table; D and trimming were resolved from the DNA. The sample lists some 50,000 clones, approximately 91% occurring once. V lost 1 base to trimming and J lost 8 bases; unmatched junction nucleotides: 8. The germline CDR1 and CDR2 sequences are LNHNV and YYDKDF (reference sequence). This CDR3 has 15 residues. The data were taken from a study of blood T cell repertoires in COVID-19. Overall study context: The United States, Italy and Spain were the sources of the acute and convalescent COVID-19 samples. In each case, the material was cDNA or gDNA derived from T cells, B-cell-depleted T cells, or PBMCs.

Sequenced material: peripheral blood. The sequence came from a woman between 65 and 79 years old with active COVID-19. J is TRBJ2-1 and V is TRBV15, with TRBD2 matching over 7 bases. Here the CDR3 DNA reads TGTGCCACCAGCAGAGCGGAGGATGGGAGGGATGAGCAGTTCTTC. Protein sequence: CATSRAEDGRDEQFF.